Each of the 25 T cell receptor beta chains below was sequenced from the same sample in a study of shared clonotypes between healthy human individuals (dated by TCRdb to 2020 to 2022). Library generation was performed with the immunoSEQ multiplex PCR assay. The source is immuneACCESS, and TCRdb retained only in-frame sequences with V and J called. Part of the clones is not carried over; for the studies checked, unresolved V genes explain less than half of this, and the remainder is unexplained. Within this sample are 2,100,000 or so clones, with roughly 95% of them counted one time only. In total, the top ten clones hold roughly 0.13% of the sample. The specimen was naive CD4+ T cells sorted from blood. The sample's cell subset or site label is to be understood as: CD45RA+ positively selected. Every receptor here comes from a man younger than 35 in good health.

The V gene is TRBV6-5, the J gene TRBJ2-3; 9 bases are shared with TRBD2. Germline V gene lookup returns CDR1 MNHEY and CDR2 SVGAGI. There are 15 residues in the CDR3. After removal of 2 bases from V and 7 bases from J, the junction contained 7 bases not matched to a gene. This chain's CDR3 is CASSYGREGRYTQYF. CDR3 nucleotides: TGTGCCAGCAGTTACGGGCGGGAGGGCCGGTATACGCAGTATTTT.

This chain joins TRBV15 and TRBJ1-5; D ambiguous. V gave up 3 bases and J gave up 3 bases, with 6 bases separating them. This CDR3 has 13 amino acids. Germline loops: CDR1 LNHNV, CDR2 YYDKDF (reference sequence). The CDR3 sequence is CATSSLVNQPQHF. In DNA, the CDR3 is TGTGCCACCAGCAGCCTAGTCAATCAGCCCCAGCATTTT.

The chain couples TRBV6-1 to TRBJ1-5; the match to TRBD1 covers 7 bases. Germline lookup yields CDR1 MNHNS and CDR2 SASEGT. The junction had 3 bases not matched to a gene; V was cut back by 4 bases and J by 0 bases. CDR3 length: 15 residues. The CDR3 DNA is TGTGCCAGCAGTGGACAGGGATCTAGCAATCAGCCCCAGCATTTT. Translation gives CASSGQGSSNQPQHF.

This sequence joins TRBV28 and TRBJ1-6, with 9 nucleotides matching TRBD1. The germline CDR1 and CDR2 sequences are MDHEN and SYDVKM. Unmatched junction bases numbered 5, after V lost 2 bases and J lost 9 bases. This CDR3 comprises 15 residues. The CDR3 loop is CASSLRDREVSPLHF. The DNA of the CDR3 is TGTGCCAGCAGTTTAAGGGACAGGGAGGTTTCACCCCTCCACTTT.

The rearrangement links TRBV4-3 to TRBJ1-4; tentative D call: TRBD1 (5 bases). From germline, CDR1 is LGHNA and CDR2 YSLEER. Trimming pared 0 bases from V and 3 bases from J, leaving 17 bases between. The CDR3 runs 18 residues. The CDR3 sequence is CASSQEERGRRSNEKLFF. DNA for the CDR3: TGCGCCAGCAGCCAAGAAGAAAGGGGCCGGAGATCTAATGAAAAACTGTTTTTT.

This chain uses TRBV7-9 with TRBJ1-4; the D is unclear. This CDR3 spans 18 amino acids. The V gene lost 1 base and the J gene lost 2 bases, with 17 bases spanning the gap. Germline CDR1 and CDR2: SEHNR and FQNEAQ (reference sequence). The CDR3 DNA reads TGTGCCAGCAGCTTAGGGTGGGCAGCACAGACGACTAATGAAAAACTGTTTTTT. It is translated as CASSLGWAAQTTNEKLFF.

This sequence joins TRBV7-2 and TRBJ1-5, with D possibly matching TRBD1 (6 bases). Germline CDR1 reads SGHTA; CDR2 reads FQGNSA. The V and J ends lost 3 bases and 6 bases respectively, with 9 bases between them. This CDR3 has 13 amino acids. CDR3 nucleotides: TGTGCCAGCAGCTTCGACAGGAGTCAGCCCCAGCATTTT. The encoded protein is CASSFDRSQPQHF.

This rearrangement joins TRBV27 to TRBJ1-2, with unresolved D. Germline V gene sequence: CDR1 MNHEY, CDR2 SMNVEV (reference sequence). The CDR3 totals 15 residues. V was clipped by 3 bases and J by 2 bases, with 13 bases between them. The CDR3 reads CASSFRVEGNYGYTF. In DNA form, the CDR3 reads TGTGCCAGCAGTTTTAGGGTTGAGGGCAACTATGGCTACACCTTC.

The CDR3 spells CASSGQLTGELFF. The CDR3, as DNA: TGTGCCAGCAGCGGACAACTCACCGGGGAGCTGTTTTTT. The chain uses TRBV6-1 and TRBJ2-2, with D possibly being TRBD1 (5 bases). The CDR3 runs 13 residues. Germline-derived CDR1 and CDR2 are MNHNS and SASEGT. Between the trimmed V and J ends, which lost 6 bases and 4 bases, there was a span of 9 bases.

This CDR3 reads CASCRTSTDTQYF. The CDR3 DNA reads TGTGCCAGTTGCCGTACTAGCACAGATACGCAGTATTTT. The chain couples TRBV6-5 to TRBJ2-3; D unclear. V was shortened by 9 bases and J by 0 bases, with 10 bases between the two germline ends. The length of the CDR3 is 13 residues. Per the germline V gene, CDR1 is MNHEY and CDR2 is SVGAGI.

The chain is built from TRBV5-5 and TRBJ1-1; D is uncertain. Germline CDR1 SGHKS, CDR2 YYEKEE (reference sequence). The ends were cut back, 2 bases at V and 1 base at J, with 15 bases in the middle. This CDR3 has 16 amino acids. The DNA for the CDR3 is TGTGCCAGCAGCTTCGCGGTAAGCAGGTCGAACACTGAAGCTTTCTTT. This sequence encodes CASSFAVSRSNTEAFF.

V gene TRBV5-1 combines with J gene TRBJ1-4, with D possibly being TRBD1 (6 bases). CDR1 and CDR2 from the germline V gene are SGHRS and YFSETQ. V gave up 0 bases and J gave up 6 bases, with 12 bases separating them. The CDR3 spans 15 residues. The CDR3 nucleotides are TGCGCCAGCAGCTTGGAAGGCAGGGGAGATGAAAAACTGTTTTTT. It specifies CASSLEGRGDEKLFF.

The chain joins TRBV27 to TRBJ1-6; 7 positions match TRBD1. The length of the CDR3 is 12 residues. Per germline, CDR1 MNHEY and CDR2 SMNVEV (reference sequence). With V trimmed by 6 bases and J by 9 bases, 2 bases remained unmatched. Here the CDR3 DNA reads TGTGCCAGCAGGAGGGGGCCTTCACCCCTCCACTTT. Translated: CASRRGPSPLHF.

This clone has just one count. The J gene is TRBJ2-5, the V gene TRBV30; 10 bases map to TRBD1. CDR1 is GTSNPN and CDR2 is SVGIG in the germline V gene (reference sequence). After removal of 5 bases from V and 6 bases from J, the junction contained 9 bases not matched to a gene. This CDR3 comprises 14 residues. The CDR3 loop is CAWGRQGAGKTQYF. DNA of the CDR3: TGTGCCTGGGGGAGACAGGGGGCGGGAAAGACCCAGTACTTC.

The rearrangement links TRBV11-3 to TRBJ2-7; D is undetermined. Germline CDR1 and CDR2: SGHNT and YENEEA. Trimming took off 3 bases at V and 6 bases at J, with 12 bases between the two ends. The CDR3 consists of 13 residues. CDR3 residues: CASSFTIHAEQYF. The CDR3 bases are TGTGCCAGCAGCTTTACGATTCATGCCGAGCAGTACTTC.

As concerns this clone: No conserved phenylalanine or tryptophan ends this CDR3, so it is likely a read error. The DNA is left out, because the CDR3 cannot be placed on it with certainty; the CDR3 is given as TCRdb lists it. The V gene is TRBV20-1, the J gene TRBJ1-2; the D call in the table, TRBD1, was not verified against the DNA. The CDR3 is 11 residues long, ends included. The germline V gene has CDR1 DFQATT and CDR2 SNEGSKA (reference sequence). The CDR3 spells CSARESDRALL.

Comment on this clone: Mismatch with germline at one junction end may stem from a read error. The same CDR3 arises from other DNA sequences in this sample as well. The V and J genes are TRBV30 and TRBJ2-3; D is ambiguous. The CDR3 runs 10 residues. The germline V gene encodes CDR1 GTSNPN and CDR2 SVGIG (reference sequence). The CDR3: CAWSTDTQYF. CDR3 nucleotide sequence: TGTGCCTGGAGCACGGATACGCAGTATTTT.

The CDR3 here is CASSPGTGFNQPQHF. DNA for the CDR3: TGTGCCAGTAGTCCCGGGACAGGGTTCAATCAGCCCCAGCATTTT. The chain recombines TRBV19 with TRBJ1-5, with TRBD1 identical over 9 bases. Germline-derived CDR1 and CDR2 are LNHDA and SQIVND (reference sequence). The CDR3 is 15 residues long. Trimming at V came to 5 bases and at J to 3 bases, leaving 5 bases not matched to a gene.

This clone was recorded once. The chain has TRBV7-9 and TRBJ2-3; 10 nucleotides match TRBD2. The germline CDR1 and CDR2 sequences are SEHNR and FQNEAQ (reference sequence). Trimming took 1 base from V and 2 from J; bases not matched to a gene: 6. There are 17 residues in the CDR3. The DNA for the CDR3 is TGTGCCAGCAGCTTAGTTTCTAGCGGGAGTCTCACAGATACGCAGTATTTT. Its translation: CASSLVSSGSLTDTQYF. The complete variable domain, with remaining parts taken from reference TRBV7-9 and TRBJ2-3, reads DTGVSQNPRHKITKRGQNVTFRCDPISEHNRLYWYRQTLGQGPEFLTYFQNEAQLEKSRLLSDRFSAERPKGSFSTLEIQRTEQGDSAMYLCASSLVSSGSLTDTQYFGPGTRLTVL.

J is TRBJ2-7 and V is TRBV5-4, with TRBD1 identical over 7 bases. Germline values: CDR1 SGHNT, CDR2 YYREEE (reference sequence). The J segment lost 4 bases and the V segment lost 4 bases, leaving 8 bases of the junction unmatched. CDR3 size: 14 residues. The CDR3 protein is CASSPRDSLYEQYF. In DNA, the CDR3 is TGTGCCAGCAGCCCCCGGGACAGCCTTTACGAGCAGTACTTC.

This chain connects TRBV30 to TRBJ2-5, with D perhaps matching TRBD2 (5 bases). Germline CDR1 is GTSNPN and CDR2 is SVGIG (reference sequence). The CDR3 totals 15 residues. The germline V and J ends were trimmed by 0 bases and 2 bases, with 13 bases remaining between them. The CDR3 coding sequence is TGTGCCTGGAGTGTAGCCAGCGGCTATCAAGAGACCCAGTACTTC. It specifies CAWSVASGYQETQYF.

This clone was detected only a few times. CDR3 region: CASTWTGNSDTQYF. The DNA of the CDR3 is TGTGCCAGCACTTGGACAGGGAACTCAGATACGCAGTATTTT. The chain links TRBV6-1 to TRBJ2-3, with 8 bases fitting TRBD1. V shed 7 bases, J shed 4 bases, and the junction held 7 bases outside the gene matches. CDR3 size: 14 residues. The V gene's germline CDR1 is MNHNS and CDR2 SASEGT.

The genes are TRBV5-1 and TRBJ2-3; 11 positions match TRBD2. The V gene end was trimmed by 6 bases and the J gene end by 14 bases; junction bases not matched to a gene: 14. Germline CDR1 is SGHRS and CDR2 is YFSETQ. The CDR3 runs to 14 residues. The CDR3 reads CASNLTGAGTSGYF. CDR3 DNA sequence: TGCGCCAGCAACCTAACGGGGGCCGGGACTAGCGGGTATTTT.

The chain is built from TRBV5-4 and TRBJ2-5, with 9 bases matching TRBD1. Per germline, CDR1 SGHNT and CDR2 YYREEE (reference sequence). V shed 2 bases, J shed 3 bases, and the junction held 5 bases outside the gene matches. The CDR3 has 15 residues. In nucleotides, the CDR3 is TGTGCCAGCAGCTTCAATACAGGGGGCAAAGAGACCCAGTACTTC. It translates to CASSFNTGGKETQYF. Full variable domain (missing parts from reference TRBV5-4 and TRBJ2-5): ETGVTQSPTHLIKTRGQQVTLRCSSQSGHNTVSWYQQALGQGPQFIFQYYREEENGRGNFPPRFSGLQFPNYSSELNVNALELDDSALYLCASSFNTGGKETQYFGPGTRLLVL.

This sequence joins TRBV9 and TRBJ2-3; 7 positions match TRBD2. The V segment lost 3 bases and the J segment 1 base; nucleotides outside the gene matches: 5. The germline gives CDR1 SGDLS, CDR2 YYNGEE. The CDR3 is made up of 15 amino acids. The CDR3 nucleotides read TGTGCCAGCAGCGCCGACGCGGGAGGCACAGATACGCAGTATTTT. Translating gives CASSADAGGTDTQYF.